These 5 T cell receptor beta chains were sequenced from one sample in a study of radiation and T cells in renal cell carcinoma. The method was immunoSEQ multiplex PCR; TCRdb's version includes in-frame clones alone and lacks a portion of them. Of about 73,000 clones listed, less than 90% are singletons. Time point defined: blood 4 weeks post-SBRT, at nephrectomy. The treatment: 15 Gy SBRT to primary tumor, nephrectomy 4 weeks later. Sequencing was performed on blood, taken from a patient whose treatment included radiotherapy and nephrectomy. The receptors were gathered from a woman between 55 and 75 years old with renal cell carcinoma.

This rearrangement joins TRBV9 to TRBJ2-7, with unresolved D. Germline V gene lookup returns CDR1 SGDLS and CDR2 YYNGEE. This CDR3 is 16 amino acids long. Trimming took 1 base from V and 2 from J, leaving 16 bases between them. The CDR3 protein is CASSVSPLGNTYEQYF. The CDR3 bases are TGTGCCAGCAGCGTATCCCCGCTTGGGAATACCTACGAGCAGTACTTC.

V and J are TRBV18 and TRBJ1-5; 10 positions agree with TRBD1. The germline gives CDR1 KGHSH, CDR2 LQKENI. The CDR3 loop spans 15 amino acids. Trimming cost V 3 bases and J 2 bases; bases outside gene matches: 1. In DNA, the CDR3 is TGTGCCAGCTCACCCGGGACAGGGGGCAATCAGCCCCAGCATTTT. It is translated as CASSPGTGGNQPQHF.

This rearrangement joins TRBV7-9 to TRBJ2-7; 7 bases agree with TRBD1. The germline V gene has CDR1 SEHNR and CDR2 FQNEAQ (reference sequence). CDR3 length equals 14 residues. Trimming removed 3 bases from V and 2 bases from J; junction bases left unmatched: 4. CDR3 DNA sequence: TGTGCCAGCAGCTTTTCGCAGGGGGCCTACGAGCAGTACTTC. This codes for CASSFSQGAYEQYF.

This clone showed up just once. CDR3 in DNA: TGTGCCAGCAGAACAGGGGCGAACACTGAAGCTTTCTTT. Its protein product is CASRTGANTEAFF. The V call is TRBV2, the J call TRBJ1-1, with 7 positions matching TRBD1. Per germline, CDR1 SNHLY and CDR2 FYNNEI. The CDR3 contains 13 residues. V trimming: 6 bases; J trimming: 1 base; junction bases outside the gene matches: 2.

The chain uses TRBV19 and TRBJ2-3, with a tentative D call TRBD2 (6 bases). This CDR3 is built from 13 residues. With 5 bases removed from V and 1 base from J, the gap between germline ends came to 7 bases. CDR1 and CDR2 from the germline V gene are LNHDA and SQIVND (reference sequence). The CDR3 DNA sequence: TGTGCCAGTAGTCCGGGAGGCACAGATACGCAGTATTTT. Translated, it gives CASSPGGTDTQYF. The variable domain in full, with the rest retrieved from reference TRBV19 and TRBJ2-3, is DGGITQSPKYLFRKEGQNVTLSCEQNLNHDAMYWYRQDPGQGLRLIYYSQIVNDFQKGDIAEGYSVSREKKESFPLTVTSAQKNPTAFYLCASSPGGTDTQYFGPGTRLTVL.